This entry lists 23 T cell receptor beta chains sequenced from one sample in a study of regulatory T cells in long-lasting Graves disease. This sample's time point: persistent/refractory GD, antithyroid drugs over 5 years with positive TRAb. RNA isolated from PBMCs was used to make the TCR library. Assembly of TCR beta libraries relied on iRepertoire HTBI primers together with Arm-PCR of CDR3 regions. TCRdb used MiXCR to reprocess the multiplex PCR reads, holding one entry per CDR3 protein. Of some 470,000 distinct CDR3 sequences detected, 20% to 25% appear once; the ten largest clones hold around 7%. This sample comprised peripheral blood mononuclear cells (PBMCs), obtained when the disease was refractory, from a patient treated with antithyroid drugs. The receptors originated from a female donor with Graves disease.

This clonotype has at least ten counts. The V gene is TRBV6-1, the J gene TRBJ1-5; D might be TRBD1 (6 bases). The CDR3 extends over 16 amino acids. Trimming removed 7 bases at V and 1 base at J, with 17 bases between. Germline V gene sequence: CDR1 MNHNS, CDR2 SASEGT. The CDR3 region is CASKPTGTRSNQPQHF. CDR3 in DNA: TGTGCCAGCAAACCTACAGGGACCAGGAGCAATCAGCCCCAGCATTTT.

This clonotype appeared a few times. The chain combines TRBV20-1 with TRBJ1-1; 7 bases are shared with TRBD1. Germline values: CDR1 DFQATT, CDR2 SNEGSKA (reference sequence). V shed 5 bases, J shed 1 base, and the junction held 7 bases outside the gene matches. The CDR3 spans 14 residues. The CDR3 here is CSAATGLSNTEAFF. In DNA, the CDR3 is TGCAGTGCTGCGACAGGGCTGTCGAACACTGAAGCTTTCTTT.

CDR3 nucleotide sequence: TGTGCCAGCAAAAGGGACCCGTCCTACGAGCAGTACTTC. The encoded protein is CASKRDPSYEQYF. The chain combines TRBV6-1 with TRBJ2-7; D possibly matches TRBD1 or TRBD2 (5 bases each). From germline, CDR1 is MNHNS and CDR2 SASEGT. V was pared by 7 bases and J by 1 base, with 11 bases between. CDR3 length: 13 residues.

This chain joins TRBV5-6 and TRBJ1-4; D gene unclear. The CDR3 is made up of 13 amino acids. Germline assignment: CDR1 SGHDT and CDR2 YYEEEE. Trimming took off 3 bases at V and 8 bases at J, with 11 bases between the two ends. The CDR3 reads CASSSLVSEKLFF. CDR3 DNA: TGTGCCAGCAGCTCCCTCGTTTCGGAAAAACTGTTTTTT.

This clonotype was counted ten times or more. The V call is TRBV6-5, the J call TRBJ1-2, with unresolved D. Trimming stripped 2 bases from V and 3 bases from J, with 13 bases between. CDR3 size: 15 residues. The germline CDR1 and CDR2 sequences are MNHEY and SVGAGI. This chain's CDR3 is CASSYGAGSYYGYTF. CDR3 DNA: TGTGCCAGCAGTTACGGAGCGGGAAGTTACTATGGCTACACCTTC.

This clonotype was seen a handful of times. V is TRBV6-5 and J is TRBJ2-7; no reliable D call. Germline CDR1 MNHEY, CDR2 SVGAGI. CDR3 length: 14 residues. Trimming took off 4 bases at V and 3 bases at J, with 13 bases between the two ends. This CDR3 reads CASSLLAPYYEQYF. As DNA, the CDR3 is TGTGCCAGCAGTTTATTAGCACCTTACTACGAGCAGTACTTC.

The genes are TRBV30 and TRBJ1-1; tentative D call: TRBD1 (5 bases). The V end was cut by 0 bases, the J end by 0 bases, with 11 bases between. CDR3 length: 15 residues. Germline V gene sequence: CDR1 GTSNPN, CDR2 SVGIG (reference sequence). The DNA for the CDR3 is TGTGCCTGGAGTGTAGGGGCAGGGATGAACACTGAAGCTTTCTTT. Encoded protein: CAWSVGAGMNTEAFF.

This clonotype was recorded a few times. The chain carries TRBV9 and TRBJ1-2, with D perhaps TRBD1 (6 bases). This CDR3 spans 16 amino acids. Trimming shortened V by 4 bases and J by 8 bases, and 24 bases separated the two germline ends. Germline loops: CDR1 SGDLS, CDR2 YYNGEE. The CDR3 loop is CASSPGAGTASGGYTF. CDR3 nucleotide sequence: TGTGCCAGCAGCCCAGGGGCAGGGACCGCCTCGGGGGGCTACACCTTC.

The chain carries TRBV7-9 and TRBJ2-6; 10 bases line up with TRBD1. V trimming: 5 bases; J trimming: 0 bases; junction bases outside the gene matches: 4. The germline V gene encodes CDR1 SEHNR and CDR2 FQNEAQ (reference sequence). The CDR3 is 17 amino acids. CDR3 amino acids: CASSQTGGFSGANVLTF. The CDR3 bases are TGTGCCAGCAGCCAGACAGGGGGCTTCTCTGGGGCCAACGTCCTGACTTTC.

V gene TRBV28 combines with J gene TRBJ2-1; tentatively, D is TRBD1 or TRBD2 (5 bases each). The CDR3 has 16 residues. CDR1 and CDR2 from the germline V gene are MDHEN and SYDVKM. Trimming took off 3 bases at V and 3 bases at J, with 15 bases between the two ends. This chain's CDR3 is CASSFRASGGYNEQFF. DNA for the CDR3: TGTGCCAGCAGTTTCAGGGCCTCAGGAGGCTACAATGAGCAGTTCTTC.

This clonotype has more than one count but fewer than ten. The rearrangement uses TRBV5-5 and TRBJ2-5; D tentatively fits TRBD1 or TRBD2 (5 bases each). Trimming pared 4 bases from V and 7 bases from J, leaving 23 bases between. CDR1 and CDR2 from the germline V gene are SGHKS and YYEKEE (reference sequence). This CDR3 is built from 16 residues. CDR3 coding DNA: TGTGCCAGCAGCCTAGGAGGCACAACGCAGAGGGGGACCCAGTACTTC. Translating gives CASSLGGTTQRGTQYF.

There are a few counts of this clonotype. CDR3 protein: CASSLIPEKLFF. The CDR3 DNA follows: TGTGCCAGCAGCCTAATCCCCGAGAAACTGTTTTTT. The gene calls are TRBV7-9 and TRBJ1-4; D call uncertain. The CDR3 runs to 12 residues. In germline, CDR1 is SEHNR, CDR2 FQNEAQ (reference sequence). Trimming removed 5 bases at V and 11 bases at J, with 12 bases between.

The V gene is TRBV6-1, the J gene TRBJ1-5; tentative D call: TRBD1 (5 bases). There are 15 residues in the CDR3. V was pared by 6 bases and J by 1 base, with 13 bases between. Per germline, CDR1 MNHNS and CDR2 SASEGT. In DNA, the CDR3 is TGTGCCAGCAGGACGGGACCCCAAAGCAATCAGCCCCAGCATTTT. Translation: CASRTGPQSNQPQHF.

This clonotype showed up many times. This chain joins TRBV28 and TRBJ1-2; 8 bases are shared with TRBD1. Germline V lookup: CDR1 MDHEN, CDR2 SYDVKM. Trimming cost V 5 bases and J 4 bases; bases outside gene matches: 9. The CDR3 sequence is 15 residues long. The CDR3 coding sequence is TGTGCCAGCAGTCCCCCGCAGGGGGCCCTCTATGGCTACACCTTC. Translated: CASSPPQGALYGYTF.

This clonotype was detected many times. This chain connects TRBV28 to TRBJ1-2, with TRBD1 identical over 11 bases. CDR1 and CDR2 (germline): MDHEN, SYDVKM. The CDR3 has 14 amino acids. Germline trimming cut 8 bases from V and 6 bases from J; bases unmatched to any gene: 8. The CDR3 is CASDSGQGAHGYTF. The CDR3, as DNA: TGTGCCAGCGACTCCGGACAGGGGGCTCATGGCTACACCTTC.

This clonotype was counted many times. The rearrangement links TRBV7-2 to TRBJ2-7; 7 bases are shared with TRBD2. CDR1 is SGHTA and CDR2 is FQGNSA in the germline V gene. The length of the CDR3 is 15 residues. Trimming cost V 2 bases and J 2 bases; bases outside gene matches: 6. CDR3 amino acids: CASSLYSGNTYEQYF. CDR3 DNA: TGTGCCAGCAGCTTATACAGCGGGAATACCTACGAGCAGTACTTC.

This clonotype was picked up many times. The J gene is TRBJ2-5, the V gene TRBV12-3 or TRBV12-4, with 15 bases lining up with TRBD2. This CDR3 has 18 residues. V trimming: 7 bases; J trimming: 4 bases; junction bases outside the gene matches: 13. This CDR3 is CASTSGTSGRIGGETQYF. CDR3 DNA: TGTGCCAGCACCTCCGGGACTAGCGGGAGGATCGGAGGAGAGACCCAGTACTTC.

The chain uses TRBV19 and TRBJ1-2, with 10 bases aligning to TRBD1. This CDR3 has 16 residues. The junction had 5 bases not matched to a gene; V was cut back by 2 bases and J by 2 bases. Germline V gives CDR1 LNHDA, CDR2 SQIVND (reference sequence). The CDR3 DNA reads TGTGCCAGTAGTATACTCCCGGGACAGGGGAACTATGGCTACACCTTC. This codes for CASSILPGQGNYGYTF.

This sequence joins TRBV27 and TRBJ1-1; TRBD1 is a possible D gene (6 bases). V lost 10 bases to trimming and J lost 4 bases, with 13 bases between them. Germline lookup yields CDR1 MNHEY and CDR2 SMNVEV (reference sequence). CDR3 size: 12 residues. The CDR3 spells CAIGGLGTEAFF. The DNA for the CDR3 is TGTGCCATTGGGGGGCTCGGCACTGAAGCTTTCTTT.

Concerning this clonotype: Given a much more abundant clone one base away, this may be a read error. DNA for the CDR3: TGTGCCAGCGGTCCCGGACGGAAGAACGAGCAGTACTTC. It is translated as CASGPGRKNEQYF. The J gene is TRBJ2-7, the V gene TRBV28; D remains unclear. The CDR3 totals 13 residues. Germline V gene data show CDR1 as MDHEN and CDR2 as SYDVKM. V was pared by 8 bases and J by 5 bases, with 16 bases between.

The V gene is TRBV12-3 or TRBV12-4, the J gene TRBJ2-1; 10 bases are a match to TRBD1. The V segment lost 5 bases and the J segment 7 bases; nucleotides outside the gene matches: 8. The CDR3 contains 15 residues. The CDR3 coding sequence is TGTGCCAGCAGTCTGGGACAGGGGTATGGAAATGAGCAGTTCTTC. It codes for CASSLGQGYGNEQFF.

Many counts were recorded for this clonotype. The V call is TRBV13, the J call TRBJ2-5; D perhaps matches TRBD1 (5 bases). Per germline, CDR1 PRHDT and CDR2 FYEKMQ (reference sequence). The length of the CDR3 is 13 residues. Between the trimmed V and J ends, which lost 1 base and 5 bases, there was a span of 8 bases. This CDR3 reads CASSLEGFETQYF. The CDR3 DNA follows: TGTGCCAGCAGCTTAGAGGGGTTTGAGACCCAGTACTTC.

V and J are TRBV7-2 and TRBJ2-7, with TRBD1 identical over 7 bases. Per the germline V gene, CDR1 is SGHTA and CDR2 is FQGNSA. The length of the CDR3 is 13 residues. Unmatched junction bases numbered 6, after V lost 7 bases and J lost 3 bases. As DNA, the CDR3 is TGTGCCAGCACCCTCGGGACAGACTACGAGCAGTACTTC. Translating gives CASTLGTDYEQYF.